Described below is a single T cell receptor beta chain sequence and its context. The data stem from a study of blood T cell repertoires in COVID-19. Germline V gene lookup returns CDR1 SNHLY and CDR2 FYNNEI. V lost 4 bases to trimming and J lost 4 bases; unmatched junction nucleotides: 4. This CDR3 spans 14 amino acids. In the original workflow: For nucleated cells, counts were estimated from reference gene primer amplification. The data were produced by immunoSEQ multiplex PCR, yet TCRdb's version contains in-frame clones alone and is incomplete. From that table come the V and J calls and clone size; the DNA was used to work out D and trimming. The data show some 87,000 clones, over 70% seen once.

Sequences were obtained from peripheral blood. The chain has TRBV2 and TRBJ1-2, with 9 positions matching TRBD1. This clonotype originated in a man older than 75 with active or convalescent COVID-19. The CDR3 spells CASSVGQGAYGYTF. CDR3 nucleotides: TGTGCCAGCAGTGTGGGACAGGGCGCCTATGGCTACACCTTC.